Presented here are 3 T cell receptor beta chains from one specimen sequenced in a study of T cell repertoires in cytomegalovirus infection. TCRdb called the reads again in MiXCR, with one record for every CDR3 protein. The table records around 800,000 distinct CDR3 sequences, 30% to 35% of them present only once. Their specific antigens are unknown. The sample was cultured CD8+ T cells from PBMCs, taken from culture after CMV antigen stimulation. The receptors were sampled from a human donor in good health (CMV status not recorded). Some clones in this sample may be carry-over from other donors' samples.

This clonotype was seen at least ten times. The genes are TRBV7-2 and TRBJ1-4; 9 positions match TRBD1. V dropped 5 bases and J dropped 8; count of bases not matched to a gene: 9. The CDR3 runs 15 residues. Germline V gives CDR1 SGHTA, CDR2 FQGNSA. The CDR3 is CASSASGTGREKLFF. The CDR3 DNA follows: TGTGCCAGCAGCGCGTCCGGGACAGGGAGGGAAAAACTGTTTTTT.

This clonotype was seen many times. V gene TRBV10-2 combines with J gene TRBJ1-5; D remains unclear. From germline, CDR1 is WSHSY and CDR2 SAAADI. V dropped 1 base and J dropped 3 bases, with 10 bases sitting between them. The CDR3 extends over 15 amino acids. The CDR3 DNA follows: TGCGCCAGCAGTGAGTTATCACAGTCCAATCAGCCCCAGCATTTT. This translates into CASSELSQSNQPQHF.

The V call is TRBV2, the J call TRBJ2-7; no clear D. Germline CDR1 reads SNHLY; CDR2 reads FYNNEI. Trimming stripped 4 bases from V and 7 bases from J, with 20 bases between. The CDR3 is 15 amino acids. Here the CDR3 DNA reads TGTGCCAGCAGTGCTTCCTTTATTCCGATGGAAGAGCAGTACTTC. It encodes CASSASFIPMEEQYF.